This TCR beta chain appears in the sequencing data of a study of control samples from healthy donors and cancer patients. This CDR3 has 14 amino acids. The V gene's germline CDR1 is LGHDT and CDR2 YNNKEL (reference sequence). Trimming took 0 bases from V and 9 from J, leaving 9 bases between them. Assay used: immunoSEQ multiplex PCR; TCRdb lists only in-frame clones, some missing. The data show around 20,000 clones, around 83% seen once. The source of this sequence is an elderly man with head and neck cancer. Sequencing input: PBMCs. The V call is TRBV3-1 (or the pseudogene TRBV3-2), the J call TRBJ1-6; D ambiguous. The CDR3 protein is CASSQEADSSPLHF. CDR3 coding DNA: TGTGCCAGCAGCCAAGAGGCCGATAGTTCACCCCTCCACTTT.